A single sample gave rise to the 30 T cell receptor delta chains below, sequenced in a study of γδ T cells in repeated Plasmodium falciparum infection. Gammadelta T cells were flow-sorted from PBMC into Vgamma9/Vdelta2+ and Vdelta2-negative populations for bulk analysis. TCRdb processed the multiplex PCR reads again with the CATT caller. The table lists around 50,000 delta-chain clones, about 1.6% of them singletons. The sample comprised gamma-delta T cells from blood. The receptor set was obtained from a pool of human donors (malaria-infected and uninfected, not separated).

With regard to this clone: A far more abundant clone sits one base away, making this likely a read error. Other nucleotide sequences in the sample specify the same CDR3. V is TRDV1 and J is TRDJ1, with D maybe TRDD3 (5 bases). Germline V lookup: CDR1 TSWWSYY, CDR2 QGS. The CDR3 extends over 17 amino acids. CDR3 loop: CALGEGLFTVYTDKLIF. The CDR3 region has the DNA TGTGCTCTCGGGGAGGGTCTCTTTACGGTGTACACCGATAAACTCATCTTT.

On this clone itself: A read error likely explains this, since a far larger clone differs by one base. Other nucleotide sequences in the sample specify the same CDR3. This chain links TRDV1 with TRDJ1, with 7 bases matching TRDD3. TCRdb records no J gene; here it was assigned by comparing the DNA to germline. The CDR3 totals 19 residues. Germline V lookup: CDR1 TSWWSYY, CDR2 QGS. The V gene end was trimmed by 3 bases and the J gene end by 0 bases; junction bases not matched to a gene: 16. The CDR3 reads CALGESTQYWGVYTDKLIF. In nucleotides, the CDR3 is TGTGCTCTTGGGGAGTCTACGCAGTACTGGGGAGTGTACACCGATAAACTCATCTTT.

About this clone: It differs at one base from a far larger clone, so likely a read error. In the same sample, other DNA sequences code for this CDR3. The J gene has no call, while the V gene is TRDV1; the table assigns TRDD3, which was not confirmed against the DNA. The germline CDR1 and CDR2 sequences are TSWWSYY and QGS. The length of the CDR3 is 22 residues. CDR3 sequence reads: CALGVPLVIGGYGTSYTDKLIF. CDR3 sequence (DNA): TGTGCTCTTGGGGTGCCGTTGGTAATTGGGGGATACGGGACCTCATACACCGATAAGCTCATCTTT.

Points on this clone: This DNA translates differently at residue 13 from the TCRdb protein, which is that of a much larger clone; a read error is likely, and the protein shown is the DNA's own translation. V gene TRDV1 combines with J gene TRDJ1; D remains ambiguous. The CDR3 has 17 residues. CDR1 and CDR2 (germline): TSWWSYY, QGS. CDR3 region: CALGELRTGLYTGKLIF. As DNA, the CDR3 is TGTGCTCTTGGGGAACTTCGGACCGGACTGTACACCGGTAAACTCATCTTT.

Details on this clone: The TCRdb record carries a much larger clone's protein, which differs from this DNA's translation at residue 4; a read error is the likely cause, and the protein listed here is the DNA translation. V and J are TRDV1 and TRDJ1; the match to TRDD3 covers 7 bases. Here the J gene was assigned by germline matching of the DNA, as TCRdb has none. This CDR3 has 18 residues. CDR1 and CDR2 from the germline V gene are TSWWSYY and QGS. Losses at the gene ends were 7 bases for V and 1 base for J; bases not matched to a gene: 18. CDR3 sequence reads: CALDAPPQYWGRTDKLIF. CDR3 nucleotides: TGTGCTCTTGACGCCCCTCCTCAGTACTGGGGACGCACCGATAAACTCATCTTT.

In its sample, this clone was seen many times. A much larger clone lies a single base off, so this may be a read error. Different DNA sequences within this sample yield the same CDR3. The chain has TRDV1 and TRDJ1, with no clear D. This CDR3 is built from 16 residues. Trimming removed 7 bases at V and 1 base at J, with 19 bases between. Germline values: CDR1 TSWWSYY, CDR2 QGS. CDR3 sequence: CALVVTGAGSTDKLIF. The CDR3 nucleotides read TGTGCTCTTGTAGTAACCGGGGCCGGGAGCACCGATAAACTCATCTTT.

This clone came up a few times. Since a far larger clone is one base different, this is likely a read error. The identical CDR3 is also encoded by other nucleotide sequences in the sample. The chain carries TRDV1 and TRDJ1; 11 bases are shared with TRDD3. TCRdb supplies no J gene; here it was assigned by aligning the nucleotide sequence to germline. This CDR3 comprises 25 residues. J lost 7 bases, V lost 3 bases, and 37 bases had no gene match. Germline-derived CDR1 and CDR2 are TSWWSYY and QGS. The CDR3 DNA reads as TGTGCTCTTGGGGACCTGATTTCCCAGTTAACCTTGTATTGGGGGATACGACAGGGGGGTCTTAAACTCATCTTT. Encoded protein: CALGDLISQLTLYWGIRQGGLKLIF.

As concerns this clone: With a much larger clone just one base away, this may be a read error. CDR3 in amino acids: CALGELENYWGLAPDTDKLIF. In DNA, the CDR3 is TGCGCTCTTGGGGAACTAGAGAACTACTGGGGATTAGCCCCGGACACCGATAAACTCATCTTT. The genes are TRDV1 and TRDJ1; 7 bases are a match to TRDD3. No J gene is reported in TCRdb; it was inferred here by comparing the DNA with germline. The CDR3 has 21 amino acids. Germline CDR1 and CDR2: TSWWSYY and QGS.

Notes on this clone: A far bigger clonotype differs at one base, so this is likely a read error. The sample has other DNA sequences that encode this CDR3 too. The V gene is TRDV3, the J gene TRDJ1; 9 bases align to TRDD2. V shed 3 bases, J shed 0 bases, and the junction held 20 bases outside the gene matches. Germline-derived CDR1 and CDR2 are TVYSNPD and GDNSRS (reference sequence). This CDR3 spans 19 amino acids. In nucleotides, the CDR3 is TGTGCCTTCGGGGCCTTCCTACGTGAGGGCCTGGAGTACACCGATAAACTCATCTTT. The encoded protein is CAFGAFLREGLEYTDKLIF.

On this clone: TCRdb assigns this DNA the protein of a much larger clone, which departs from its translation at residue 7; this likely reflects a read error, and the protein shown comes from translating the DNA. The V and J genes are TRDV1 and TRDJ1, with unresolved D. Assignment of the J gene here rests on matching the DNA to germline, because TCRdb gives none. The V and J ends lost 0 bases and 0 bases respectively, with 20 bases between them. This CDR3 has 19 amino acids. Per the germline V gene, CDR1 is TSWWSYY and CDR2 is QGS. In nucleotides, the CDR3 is TGTGCTCTTGGGGAACTGGAGACACGTACCCCGACGTACACCGATAAACTCATCTTT. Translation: CALGELETRTPTYTDKLIF.

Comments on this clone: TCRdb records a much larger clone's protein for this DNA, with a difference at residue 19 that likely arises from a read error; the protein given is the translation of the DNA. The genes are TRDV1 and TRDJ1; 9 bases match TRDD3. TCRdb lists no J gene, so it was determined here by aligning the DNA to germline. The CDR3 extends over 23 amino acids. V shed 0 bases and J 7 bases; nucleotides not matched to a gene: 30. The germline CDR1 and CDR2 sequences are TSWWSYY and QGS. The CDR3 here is CALGELDASYNPGGLGRPGKLIF. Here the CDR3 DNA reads TGTGCTCTTGGGGAACTAGATGCTTCCTATAACCCTGGGGGATTGGGCCGCCCCGGTAAACTCATCTTT.

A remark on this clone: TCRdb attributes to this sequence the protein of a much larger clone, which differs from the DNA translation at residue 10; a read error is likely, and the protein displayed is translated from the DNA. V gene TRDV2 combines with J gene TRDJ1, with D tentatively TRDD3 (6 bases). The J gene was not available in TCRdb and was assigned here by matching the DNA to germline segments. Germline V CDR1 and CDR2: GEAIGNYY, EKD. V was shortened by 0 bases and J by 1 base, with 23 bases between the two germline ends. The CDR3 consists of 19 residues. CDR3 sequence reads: CACDTLPPGRYGSTDKLIF. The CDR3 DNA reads TGTGCCTGTGACACCCTGCCTCCTGGGAGATACGGAAGCACCGATAAACTCATCTTT.

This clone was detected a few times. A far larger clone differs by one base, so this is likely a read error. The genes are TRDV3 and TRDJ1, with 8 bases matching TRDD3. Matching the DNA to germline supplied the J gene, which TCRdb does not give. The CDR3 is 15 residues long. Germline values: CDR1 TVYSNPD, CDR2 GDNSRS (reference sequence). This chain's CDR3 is CALREYWGSRRKLIF. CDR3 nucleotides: TGCGCCTTACGCGAATACTGGGGGTCGCGACGTAAACTCATCTTT.

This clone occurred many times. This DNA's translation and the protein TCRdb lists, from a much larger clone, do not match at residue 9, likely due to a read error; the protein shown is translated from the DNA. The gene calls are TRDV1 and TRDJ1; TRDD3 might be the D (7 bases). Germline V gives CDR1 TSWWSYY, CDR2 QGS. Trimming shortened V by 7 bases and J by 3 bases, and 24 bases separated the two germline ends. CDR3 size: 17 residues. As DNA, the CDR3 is TGTGCTCTTGCGACTCTCCTACGGTGGATACGATCCGATAAACTCATCTTT. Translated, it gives CALATLLRWIRSDKLIF.

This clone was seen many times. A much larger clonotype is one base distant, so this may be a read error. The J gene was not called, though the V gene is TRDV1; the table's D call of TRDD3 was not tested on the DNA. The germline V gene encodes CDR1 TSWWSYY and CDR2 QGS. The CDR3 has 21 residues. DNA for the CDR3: TGTGCTCTGCGGGTCCTTCCTACGATAATAACTGGGGGATACGCAACTGATAAGCTCATCTTT. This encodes CALRVLPTIITGGYATDKLIF.

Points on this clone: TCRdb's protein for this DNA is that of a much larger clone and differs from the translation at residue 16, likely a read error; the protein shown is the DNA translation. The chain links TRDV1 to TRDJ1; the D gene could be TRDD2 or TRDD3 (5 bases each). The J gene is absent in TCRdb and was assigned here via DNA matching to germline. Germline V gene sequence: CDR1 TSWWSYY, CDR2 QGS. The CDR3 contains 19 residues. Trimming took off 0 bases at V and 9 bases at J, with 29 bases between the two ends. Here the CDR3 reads CALGELGIPTELGRSELIF. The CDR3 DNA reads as TGTGCTCTTGGGGAACTCGGGATCCCTACCGAATTAGGAAGGAGTGAACTCATCTTT.

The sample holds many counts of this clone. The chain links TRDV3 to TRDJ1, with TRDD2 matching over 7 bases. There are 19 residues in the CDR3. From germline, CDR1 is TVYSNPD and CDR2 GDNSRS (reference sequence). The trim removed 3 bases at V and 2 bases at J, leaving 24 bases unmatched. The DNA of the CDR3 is TGTGCCTTGGGTTCCTACTCCCCTGGGTTTGACGAGGGGACCGATAAACTCATCTTT. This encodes CALGSYSPGFDEGTDKLIF.

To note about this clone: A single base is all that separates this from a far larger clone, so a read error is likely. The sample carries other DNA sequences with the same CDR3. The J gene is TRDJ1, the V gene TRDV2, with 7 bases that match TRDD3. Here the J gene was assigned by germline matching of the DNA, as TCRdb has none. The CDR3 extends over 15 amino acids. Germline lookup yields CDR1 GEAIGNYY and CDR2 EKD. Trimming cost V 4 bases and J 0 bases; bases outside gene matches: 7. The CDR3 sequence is CACDTLGVYTDKLIF. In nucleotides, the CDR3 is TGTGCCTGTGATACGCTGGGGGTCTACACCGATAAACTCATCTTT.

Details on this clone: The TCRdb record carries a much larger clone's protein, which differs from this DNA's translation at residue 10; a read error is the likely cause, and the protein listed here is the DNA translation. The CDR3 sequence: CALGDVVPTPLGAPDKLIF. In nucleotides, the CDR3 is TGTGCTCTTGGGGACGTGGTTCCTACGCCACTGGGGGCTCCCGATAAACTCATCTTT. The V call is TRDV1, the J call TRDJ1; TRDD3 is a possible D gene (8 bases). Assignment of the J gene here rests on matching the DNA to germline, because TCRdb gives none. The germline V and J ends were trimmed by 3 bases and 3 bases, with 26 bases remaining between them. CDR1 and CDR2 from the germline V gene are TSWWSYY and QGS. The CDR3 runs 19 residues.

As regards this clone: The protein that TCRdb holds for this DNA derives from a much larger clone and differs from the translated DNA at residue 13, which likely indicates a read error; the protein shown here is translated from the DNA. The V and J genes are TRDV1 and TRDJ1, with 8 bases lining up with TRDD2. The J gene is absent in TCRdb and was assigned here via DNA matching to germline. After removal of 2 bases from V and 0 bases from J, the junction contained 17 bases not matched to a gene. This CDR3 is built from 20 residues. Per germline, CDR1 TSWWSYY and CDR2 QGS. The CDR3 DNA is TGTGCTCTTGGGGAAAGGGCGCTTCCTACGGTACTGAGGGACACCGATAAACTCATCTTT. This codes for CALGERALPTVLRDTDKLIF.

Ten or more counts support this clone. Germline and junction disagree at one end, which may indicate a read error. The CDR3 DNA is TGTGCTATTGGGGAATTCGCCTGGGGGATGAAGACGACCGATAAACTCATCTTT. Protein product: CAIGEFAWGMKTTDKLIF. This chain joins TRDV1 and TRDJ1; 9 bases match TRDD3. The CDR3 length is 18 residues. CDR1 and CDR2 from the germline V gene are TSWWSYY and QGS.

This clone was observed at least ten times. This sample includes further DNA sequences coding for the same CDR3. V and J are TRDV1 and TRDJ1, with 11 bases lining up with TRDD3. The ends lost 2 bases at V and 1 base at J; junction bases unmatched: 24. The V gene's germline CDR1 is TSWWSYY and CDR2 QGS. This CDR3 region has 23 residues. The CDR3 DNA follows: TGTGCTCTTGGGGAAGCGGGTGTCTTCCGACTTATACTGGGGGATAGGCGCACCGATAAACTCATCTTT. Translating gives CALGEAGVFRLILGDRRTDKLIF.

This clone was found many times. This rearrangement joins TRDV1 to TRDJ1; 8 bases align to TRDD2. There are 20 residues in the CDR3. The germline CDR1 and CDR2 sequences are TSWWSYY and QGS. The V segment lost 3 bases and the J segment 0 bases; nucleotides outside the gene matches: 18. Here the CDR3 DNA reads TGTGCTCTTGGGGACCCACGATCTTCCTACCCTCACCCGTACACCGATAAACTCATCTTT. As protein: CALGDPRSSYPHPYTDKLIF.

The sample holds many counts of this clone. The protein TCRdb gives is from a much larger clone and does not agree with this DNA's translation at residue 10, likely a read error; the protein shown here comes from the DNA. CDR3 amino acids: CALGDCTGGDEKLIF. DNA for the CDR3: TGTGCTCTTGGGGACTGCACTGGGGGAGACGAGAAACTCATCTTT. J is TRDJ1 and V is TRDV1, with 9 positions matching TRDD3. The J segment lost 8 bases and the V segment lost 3 bases, leaving 10 bases of the junction unmatched. The CDR3 length is 15 residues. The V gene's germline CDR1 is TSWWSYY and CDR2 QGS.

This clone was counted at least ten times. CDR3 in DNA: TGTGCCTGTGACACCCTGGGGGCTTACACCGATAAACTCATCTTT. Amino acid sequence: CACDTLGAYTDKLIF. The rearrangement uses TRDV2 and TRDJ1; 7 nucleotides line up with TRDD3. TCRdb records no J gene; here it was assigned by comparing the DNA to germline. In germline, CDR1 is GEAIGNYY, CDR2 EKD. The CDR3 has 15 residues. V was pared by 0 bases and J by 0 bases, with 3 bases of the junction left unmatched.

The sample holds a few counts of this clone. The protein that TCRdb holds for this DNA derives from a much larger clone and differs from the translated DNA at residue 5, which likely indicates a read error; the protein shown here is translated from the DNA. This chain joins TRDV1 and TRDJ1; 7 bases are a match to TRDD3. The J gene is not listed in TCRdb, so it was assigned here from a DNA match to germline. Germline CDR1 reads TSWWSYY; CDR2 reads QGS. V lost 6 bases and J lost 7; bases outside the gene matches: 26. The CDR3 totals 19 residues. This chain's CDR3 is CALGPAGTGDPSRNGKLIF. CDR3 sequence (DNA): TGTGCTCTTGGTCCTGCGGGTACTGGGGATCCCTCACGAAATGGTAAACTCATCTTT.

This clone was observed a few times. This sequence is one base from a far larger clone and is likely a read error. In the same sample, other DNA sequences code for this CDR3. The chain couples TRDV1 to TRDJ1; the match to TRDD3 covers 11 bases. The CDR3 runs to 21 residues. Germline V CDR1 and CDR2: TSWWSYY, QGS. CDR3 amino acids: CALTPNPYCDLLGDKTDKLIF. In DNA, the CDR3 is TGTGCCCTGACCCCAAACCCTTACTGTGATTTACTGGGGGATAAGACCGATAAACTCATCTTT.

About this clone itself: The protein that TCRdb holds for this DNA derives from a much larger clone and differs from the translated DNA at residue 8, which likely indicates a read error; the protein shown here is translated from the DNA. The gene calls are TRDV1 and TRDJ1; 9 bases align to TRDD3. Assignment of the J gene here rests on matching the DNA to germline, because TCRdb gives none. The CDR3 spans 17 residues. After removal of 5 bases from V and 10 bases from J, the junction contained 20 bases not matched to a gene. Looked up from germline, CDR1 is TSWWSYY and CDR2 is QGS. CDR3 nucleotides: TGTGCTCTTGGGCCGGATCACACGGGGGATACTCGGGGGGGACTCATCTTT. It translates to CALGPDHTGDTRGGLIF.

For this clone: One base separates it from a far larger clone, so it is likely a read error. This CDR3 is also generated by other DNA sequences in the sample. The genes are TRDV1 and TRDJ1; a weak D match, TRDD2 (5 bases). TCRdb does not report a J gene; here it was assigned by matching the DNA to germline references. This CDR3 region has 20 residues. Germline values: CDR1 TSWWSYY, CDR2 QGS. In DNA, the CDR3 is TGTGCTCTTGGGGATCACACAATCTTTCCTCGCGCAACGAACACTGATAAACTCATCTTT. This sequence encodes CALGDHTIFPRATNTDKLIF.

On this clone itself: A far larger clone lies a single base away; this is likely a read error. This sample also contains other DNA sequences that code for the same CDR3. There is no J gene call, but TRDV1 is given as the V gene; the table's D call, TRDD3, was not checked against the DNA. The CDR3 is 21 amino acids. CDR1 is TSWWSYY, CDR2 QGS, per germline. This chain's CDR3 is CALGFSYLQDLGDTRAAQLFF. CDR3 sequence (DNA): TGTGCTCTTGGGTTTTCCTACCTGCAAGACCTGGGGGATACTCGGGCAGCACAGCTCTTCTTT.